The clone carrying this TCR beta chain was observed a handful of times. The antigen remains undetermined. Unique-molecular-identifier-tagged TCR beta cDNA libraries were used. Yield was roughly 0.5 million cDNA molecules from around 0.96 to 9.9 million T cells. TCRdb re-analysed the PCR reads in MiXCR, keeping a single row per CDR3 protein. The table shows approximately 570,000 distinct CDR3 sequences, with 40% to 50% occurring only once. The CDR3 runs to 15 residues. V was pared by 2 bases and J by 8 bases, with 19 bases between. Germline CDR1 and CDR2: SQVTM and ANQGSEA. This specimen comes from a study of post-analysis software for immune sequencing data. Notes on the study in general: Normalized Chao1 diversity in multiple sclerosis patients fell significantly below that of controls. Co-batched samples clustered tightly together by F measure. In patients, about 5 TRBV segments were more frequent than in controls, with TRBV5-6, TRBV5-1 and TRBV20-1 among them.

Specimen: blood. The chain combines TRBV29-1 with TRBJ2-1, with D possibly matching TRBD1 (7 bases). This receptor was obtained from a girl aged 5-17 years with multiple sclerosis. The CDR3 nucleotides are TGCAGCGTTGAACTTGGGCAGGGGGGTAACTATGAGCAGTTCTTC. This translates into CSVELGQGGNYEQFF.